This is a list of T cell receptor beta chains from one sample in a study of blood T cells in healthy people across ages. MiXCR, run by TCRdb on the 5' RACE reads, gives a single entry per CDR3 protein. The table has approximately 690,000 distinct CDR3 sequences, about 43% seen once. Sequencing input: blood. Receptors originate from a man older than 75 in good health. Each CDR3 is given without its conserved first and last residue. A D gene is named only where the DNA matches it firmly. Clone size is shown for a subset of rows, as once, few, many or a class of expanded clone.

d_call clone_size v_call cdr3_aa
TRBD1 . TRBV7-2 GTQTGGRGYT
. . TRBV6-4 ASSDYPQLNSPLH
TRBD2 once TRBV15 ATSLGLALTGELF
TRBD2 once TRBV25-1 ASSGYRPGLAGGLDTGELF
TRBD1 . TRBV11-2 ASSLNIGTGAHEQY
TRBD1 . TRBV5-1 ASSAVGTGEGRYEQY
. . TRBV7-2 ASSLEERGTEAF
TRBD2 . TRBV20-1 SASLAGEQY
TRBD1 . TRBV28 ASSRTGTGSSAQF
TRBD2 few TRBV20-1 SAQLSGGAKTQY
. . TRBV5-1 ASSLVTKVGPDTQY
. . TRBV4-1 ASSQLYGKQETQY
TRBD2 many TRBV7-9 ASSSPLMREVNNEQF
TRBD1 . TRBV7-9 ASSFTTGLAF
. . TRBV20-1 SARVHSTDTQY
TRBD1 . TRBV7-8 ASSLDLGTGKSYNEQF
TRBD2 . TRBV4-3 ASSWSRTSGNEQY
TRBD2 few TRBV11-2 ASSLRLAGVGGQETQY
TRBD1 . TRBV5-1 ASSSGTGAGTDTQY
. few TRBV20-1 SASRFSANTEAF
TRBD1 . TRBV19 ASSMGNRGSDYGYT
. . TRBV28 ASNRDRSSYNEQF
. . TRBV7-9 ASSHKTDSYEQY
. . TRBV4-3 ASSQAQGLYEKLF
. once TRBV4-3 AARGSGQRYQETQY
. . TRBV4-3 ASSQDFGGVTDTQY